This is a list of T cell receptor beta chains from one sample in a study of cytomegalovirus exposure and HLA in healthy donors. The protocol was immunoSEQ multiplex PCR, while the TCRdb copy is restricted to in-frame clones and leaves out a portion. The sample lists more than 110,000 clones, around 86% seen once, with less than 1.5% in the top ten. Sample: PBMCs. The receptors were sampled from a female donor in good health and CMV-seronegative. Each CDR3 is given with its conserved first and last residue. The order of the fields is V gene, D gene, clone size, J gene, CDR3 DNA, CDR3 protein. A D gene is named only where the DNA matches it firmly. Clone size is not always given. Where it is, it says once, few, many or a class for expanded clones.

V gene: TRBV13; D gene: TRBD1; clone size: .; J gene: TRBJ2-3; CDR3 DNA: TGTGCCAGCAGTTCAGGGGGAAGGGATACGCAGTATTTT; CDR3 protein: CASSSGGRDTQYF
V gene: TRBV2; D gene: .; clone size: .; J gene: TRBJ1-3; CDR3 DNA: TGTGCCAGCACTCACCCTAACAGGGAAGCTGGAAACACCATATATTTT; CDR3 protein: CASTHPNREAGNTIYF
V gene: TRBV5-5; D gene: .; clone size: .; J gene: TRBJ1-1; CDR3 DNA: TGTGCCAGCAGCTTACCCGGACTTACCGCTGAAGCTTTCTTT; CDR3 protein: CASSLPGLTAEAFF
V gene: TRBV19; D gene: TRBD1; clone size: .; J gene: TRBJ1-3; CDR3 DNA: TGTGCCAGTAGTATTGGCAGGGGGCCTGGAAACACCATATATTTT; CDR3 protein: CASSIGRGPGNTIYF
V gene: TRBV5-1; D gene: .; clone size: once; J gene: TRBJ1-5; CDR3 DNA: TGCGCCAGCAGCACAGGGCCCGACCAGCCCCAGCATTTT; CDR3 protein: CASSTGPDQPQHF
V gene: TRBV18; D gene: TRBD2; clone size: .; J gene: TRBJ2-7; CDR3 DNA: TGTGCCAGCTCACTAAGCGGGGGCAGCTACGAGCAGTACTTC; CDR3 protein: CASSLSGGSYEQYF
V gene: TRBV4-2; D gene: TRBD1; clone size: few; J gene: TRBJ2-1; CDR3 DNA: TGTGCCAGCAGCCCGGGGGACAGGGGGGTCAAAAACAATGAGCAGTTCTTC; CDR3 protein: CASSPGDRGVKNNEQFF
V gene: TRBV19; D gene: TRBD1; clone size: .; J gene: TRBJ2-2; CDR3 DNA: TGTGCCAGTAGTACCGGGACAGGCCAAGTCGGGGAGCTGTTTTTT; CDR3 protein: CASSTGTGQVGELFF
V gene: TRBV7-9; D gene: .; clone size: .; J gene: TRBJ1-4; CDR3 DNA: TGTTCCAGCAGCTTGGGGGGAGGTGAAAAACTGTTTTTT; CDR3 protein: CSSSLGGGEKLFF
V gene: TRBV7-3; D gene: TRBD1; clone size: .; J gene: TRBJ1-2; CDR3 DNA: TGTGCCAGCAGTTTACCCCGCCCAGGGACAGGCTATGGCTACACCTTC; CDR3 protein: CASSLPRPGTGYGYTF
V gene: TRBV25-1; D gene: .; clone size: .; J gene: TRBJ2-7; CDR3 DNA: TGTGCCAGCACCCGTCTCTACGAGCAGTACTTC; CDR3 protein: CASTRLYEQYF
V gene: TRBV19; D gene: .; clone size: .; J gene: TRBJ2-2; CDR3 DNA: TGTGCCAGTAGTATCCAGGGGCCCGACACCGGGGAGCTGTTTTTT; CDR3 protein: CASSIQGPDTGELFF
V gene: TRBV5-1; D gene: TRBD2; clone size: .; J gene: TRBJ2-7; CDR3 DNA: TGCGCCAGCAGCTCCCCCGAAGGGTCGGGACTAGGAACCTACGAGCAGTACTTC; CDR3 protein: CASSSPEGSGLGTYEQYF
V gene: TRBV5-1; D gene: .; clone size: .; J gene: TRBJ1-4; CDR3 DNA: TGCGCCAGCTCCGGAGGGTGGATCTCAACTAATGAAAAACTGTTTTTT; CDR3 protein: CASSGGWISTNEKLFF
V gene: TRBV5-1; D gene: TRBD1; clone size: .; J gene: TRBJ2-7; CDR3 DNA: TGCGCCAGCAGGTGGCAGGGGGCCCCCGAGCAGTACTTC; CDR3 protein: CASRWQGAPEQYF
V gene: TRBV9; D gene: TRBD2; clone size: .; J gene: TRBJ2-1; CDR3 DNA: TGTGCCAGCAACCCCGGTAGCGGGACCCTCAATGAGCAGTTCTTC; CDR3 protein: CASNPGSGTLNEQFF
V gene: TRBV6-1; D gene: .; clone size: .; J gene: TRBJ2-2; CDR3 DNA: TGTGCCAGCAGTGAGCGGGTTGGCGGGGAGCTGTTTTTT; CDR3 protein: CASSERVGGELFF
V gene: TRBV27; D gene: .; clone size: few; J gene: TRBJ1-2; CDR3 DNA: TGTGCCAGCAGTTTATCGGCAGGGAACTATGGCTACACCTTC; CDR3 protein: CASSLSAGNYGYTF
V gene: TRBV6-6; D gene: TRBD1; clone size: .; J gene: TRBJ1-2; CDR3 DNA: TGTGCCAGCAGTCAGACAGGGGGCTCCAATGGCTACACCTTC; CDR3 protein: CASSQTGGSNGYTF
V gene: TRBV27; D gene: .; clone size: once; J gene: TRBJ1-3; CDR3 DNA: TGTGCCAGCAGCAAGGACAGAGACTCTGGAAACACCATATATTTT; CDR3 protein: CASSKDRDSGNTIYF
V gene: TRBV5-6; D gene: TRBD1; clone size: .; J gene: TRBJ1-1; CDR3 DNA: TGTGCCAGCAGCGCTACCGGGACAGGGAGGTACACTGAAGCTTTCTTT; CDR3 protein: CASSATGTGRYTEAFF
V gene: TRBV6-1; D gene: .; clone size: .; J gene: TRBJ1-4; CDR3 DNA: TGTGCCAGCAGTGAAGCGCTTCGAGGGTCAGGGGATAAACTGTTTTTT; CDR3 protein: CASSEALRGSGDKLFF
V gene: TRBV21-1; D gene: .; clone size: once; J gene: TRBJ2-1; CDR3 DNA: TGTGCCAGCAGCAAAGGTAGGGCTAGCGGTACCTACAATGAGCAGTTCTTC; CDR3 protein: CASSKGRASGTYNEQFF
V gene: TRBV11-3; D gene: TRBD2; clone size: .; J gene: TRBJ2-3; CDR3 DNA: TGTGCCAGCAGCACCACCAGGGGCGGGAGGGTCCTGGGTACGCAGTATTTT; CDR3 protein: CASSTTRGGRVLGTQYF
V gene: TRBV5-4; D gene: .; clone size: .; J gene: TRBJ1-2; CDR3 DNA: TGTGCCAGCAGACTCGTAGAAAACTATGGCTACACCTTC; CDR3 protein: CASRLVENYGYTF
V gene: TRBV5-1; D gene: TRBD1; clone size: .; J gene: TRBJ2-7; CDR3 DNA: TGCGCCAGCAGCTTAGGGACAGGGGACAACGAGCAGTACTTC; CDR3 protein: CASSLGTGDNEQYF
V gene: TRBV6-5; D gene: .; clone size: few; J gene: TRBJ2-6; CDR3 DNA: TGTGCCAGCAGGGCTCGCTCTGGGGCCAACGTCCTGACTTTC; CDR3 protein: CASRARSGANVLTF
V gene: TRBV28; D gene: .; clone size: .; J gene: TRBJ2-7; CDR3 DNA: TGTGCCAGCAGTCTGGACTCTTCCTACGAGCAGTACTTC; CDR3 protein: CASSLDSSYEQYF
V gene: TRBV6-5; D gene: TRBD2; clone size: few; J gene: TRBJ2-1; CDR3 DNA: TGTGCCAGCAGTTACCGGACTAGCGGGACTGGGGAGCAGTTCTTC; CDR3 protein: CASSYRTSGTGEQFF
V gene: TRBV6-5; D gene: TRBD2; clone size: .; J gene: TRBJ2-3; CDR3 DNA: TGTGCCAGCAGTTTATCTAGCGGGAAGACAGATACGCAGTATTTT; CDR3 protein: CASSLSSGKTDTQYF
V gene: TRBV6-6; D gene: TRBD1; clone size: .; J gene: TRBJ1-1; CDR3 DNA: TGTGCCAGCAGAGTACAGGGGATCACTGAAGCTTTCTTT; CDR3 protein: CASRVQGITEAFF
V gene: TRBV5-1; D gene: TRBD1; clone size: .; J gene: TRBJ1-2; CDR3 DNA: TGCGCCAGCAGCTCTCCGGGACAGAGGGGCTATGGCTACACCTTC; CDR3 protein: CASSSPGQRGYGYTF
V gene: TRBV5-1; D gene: TRBD2; clone size: .; J gene: TRBJ2-1; CDR3 DNA: TGCGCCAGCAGCGCCAGCGGGGGTTACAATGAGCAGTTCTTC; CDR3 protein: CASSASGGYNEQFF
V gene: TRBV7-9; D gene: .; clone size: .; J gene: TRBJ2-2; CDR3 DNA: TGTGCTCGGCGGGGGCAGACCGGGGAGCTGTTTTTT; CDR3 protein: CARRGQTGELFF
V gene: TRBV5-1; D gene: TRBD2; clone size: .; J gene: TRBJ2-5; CDR3 DNA: TGCGCCAGCAGCTTGGCCGGGACTAGCGGGACCCAAGAGACCCAGTACTTC; CDR3 protein: CASSLAGTSGTQETQYF
V gene: TRBV5-5; D gene: .; clone size: few; J gene: TRBJ2-1; CDR3 DNA: TGTGCCAGCAGCTTGGGTTTGAGGGGCAGGGGCCCAATGAATGAGCAGTTCTTC; CDR3 protein: CASSLGLRGRGPMNEQFF
V gene: TRBV9; D gene: TRBD2; clone size: few; J gene: TRBJ2-1; CDR3 DNA: TGTGCCAGCAGCGCGACAGCTTCTAGCGGAGTTGGGGAGTTCTTC; CDR3 protein: CASSATASSGVGEFF
V gene: TRBV6-1; D gene: .; clone size: few; J gene: TRBJ2-3; CDR3 DNA: TGTGCCAGCAGTGAAGCAGGCAGGGGATTTGATACGCAGTATTTT; CDR3 protein: CASSEAGRGFDTQYF
V gene: TRBV7-9; D gene: TRBD2; clone size: .; J gene: TRBJ2-2; CDR3 DNA: TGTGCCAGCAGCGTCGGGACTAGCTACACCGGGGAGCTGTTTTTT; CDR3 protein: CASSVGTSYTGELFF
V gene: TRBV7-9; D gene: .; clone size: .; J gene: TRBJ1-1; CDR3 DNA: TGTGCCAGCACCAACGACAGGATTGAAGCTTTCTTT; CDR3 protein: CASTNDRIEAFF
V gene: TRBV2; D gene: .; clone size: .; J gene: TRBJ1-1; CDR3 DNA: TGTGCCAGCAGAAAGGGGTCTTACATGAACACTGAAGCTTTCTTT; CDR3 protein: CASRKGSYMNTEAFF
V gene: TRBV4-1; D gene: TRBD2; clone size: .; J gene: TRBJ2-3; CDR3 DNA: TGCGCCAGCAGCCAAGGATATCTAGCGGTTGGTCCTAGCACAGATACGCAGTATTTT; CDR3 protein: CASSQGYLAVGPSTDTQYF
V gene: TRBV2; D gene: .; clone size: .; J gene: TRBJ2-1; CDR3 DNA: TGTGCCAGCAGGCCAGGGGTTTCCGAGCAGTTCTTC; CDR3 protein: CASRPGVSEQFF
V gene: TRBV25-1; D gene: .; clone size: .; J gene: TRBJ1-2; CDR3 DNA: TGTGCCAGCAGTGTTGGCGGTGACTATGGCTACACCTTC; CDR3 protein: CASSVGGDYGYTF